These T cell receptor beta chains were read from a single sample in a study of blood T cell repertoires in COVID-19. Assay used: immunoSEQ multiplex PCR; TCRdb lists only in-frame clones, some missing. The sample consists of about 130,000 clones, 70% to 85% of them appearing once. The source material was peripheral blood. The source of these receptors is a woman aged 45-65 years with acute or convalescent COVID-19. The CDR3 runs from the conserved cysteine through the conserved F or W. Each record gives: clone size, J gene, V gene, D gene, CDR3 DNA, CDR3 protein. D genes are given only for firm matches. Rows may omit the clone size; those that give it use once, few, many or a size class.

clone_size: -; j_call: TRBJ1-2; v_call: TRBV30; d_call: -; cdr3_nt: TGTGCCTGGAGTGTATGGGGGGAGGGCTACACCTTC; cdr3_aa: CAWSVWGEGYTF
clone_size: -; j_call: TRBJ2-2; v_call: TRBV7-3; d_call: -; cdr3_nt: TGTGCCAGCAGCGGCGACAGGGGAGGGACCGGGGAGCTGTTTTTT; cdr3_aa: CASSGDRGGTGELFF
clone_size: many; j_call: TRBJ2-1; v_call: TRBV6-6; d_call: -; cdr3_nt: TGTGCCATCGCGGACTACAATGAGCAGTTCTTC; cdr3_aa: CAIADYNEQFF
clone_size: -; j_call: TRBJ2-7; v_call: TRBV3-1/TRBV3-2; d_call: TRBD2; cdr3_nt: TGTGCCAGCAGCCAAGGGGCTAGCGGGGTCTACGAGCAGTACTTC; cdr3_aa: CASSQGASGVYEQYF
clone_size: -; j_call: TRBJ1-2; v_call: TRBV9; d_call: -; cdr3_nt: TGTGCCAGCAGCCCCGGGGGGAGAGTACTCGGCTACACCTTC; cdr3_aa: CASSPGGRVLGYTF
clone_size: -; j_call: TRBJ1-2; v_call: TRBV30; d_call: -; cdr3_nt: TGTGCCTGGAGCATAACGGGACACGCCTATGGCTACACCTTC; cdr3_aa: CAWSITGHAYGYTF
clone_size: -; j_call: TRBJ1-2; v_call: TRBV19; d_call: TRBD1; cdr3_nt: TGTGCCAGTAGTATAGGTGGGACAGGGGGAATAGACGGCTACACCTTC; cdr3_aa: CASSIGGTGGIDGYTF
clone_size: -; j_call: TRBJ2-7; v_call: TRBV11-1; d_call: -; cdr3_nt: TGTGCCAGCAGCTCGACAGAGTTAGGGAAAACCTACGAGCAGTACTTC; cdr3_aa: CASSSTELGKTYEQYF
clone_size: -; j_call: TRBJ1-1; v_call: TRBV6-1; d_call: -; cdr3_nt: TGTGCCAGCAGTGAAGGGGAGGATGCTGAAGCTTTCTTT; cdr3_aa: CASSEGEDAEAFF
clone_size: -; j_call: TRBJ2-5; v_call: TRBV19; d_call: TRBD2; cdr3_nt: TGTGCCAGTAGGCCTTCCCGGGGGGGAGAGACCCAGTACTTC; cdr3_aa: CASRPSRGGETQYF
clone_size: -; j_call: TRBJ1-6; v_call: TRBV6-1; d_call: -; cdr3_nt: TGTGCCAGCAGTGAAATTCGCGGGGCGAGGGGTAATTCACCCCTCCACTTT; cdr3_aa: CASSEIRGARGNSPLHF
clone_size: -; j_call: TRBJ1-6; v_call: TRBV7-9; d_call: -; cdr3_nt: TGTGCCAGCAGCCCGACGGGACTTCCTAATTCACCCCTCCACTTT; cdr3_aa: CASSPTGLPNSPLHF
clone_size: many; j_call: TRBJ2-1; v_call: TRBV2; d_call: TRBD2; cdr3_nt: TGTGCCAGCAGTGACGGGGGGGCTAGTCCAATTGAGCAGTTCTTC; cdr3_aa: CASSDGGASPIEQFF
clone_size: -; j_call: TRBJ1-4; v_call: TRBV27; d_call: -; cdr3_nt: TGTGCCAGCAGTTTATATTCGGGGTTTAGTGAAAAACTGTTTTTT; cdr3_aa: CASSLYSGFSEKLFF
clone_size: once; j_call: TRBJ2-1; v_call: TRBV11-2; d_call: TRBD2; cdr3_nt: TGTGCCAGCAGCTTAGATACTAGCGGGGGGTCCGGCCTCTCCTACAATGAGCAGTTCTTC; cdr3_aa: CASSLDTSGGSGLSYNEQFF
clone_size: -; j_call: TRBJ2-6; v_call: TRBV3-1/TRBV3-2; d_call: -; cdr3_nt: TGTGCCAGCAGCCTTGGGGCAGGGGCTGGGGCCAACGTCCTGACTTTC; cdr3_aa: CASSLGAGAGANVLTF
clone_size: -; j_call: TRBJ2-2; v_call: TRBV5-4; d_call: TRBD2; cdr3_nt: TGTGCCAGCAGCTTAATAGCGGGGAGGGACACCGGGGAGCTGTTTTTT; cdr3_aa: CASSLIAGRDTGELFF
clone_size: once; j_call: TRBJ1-3; v_call: TRBV13; d_call: TRBD1; cdr3_nt: TGTGCCAGCAGCCCCCGGACAGGAGGAAACACCATATATTTT; cdr3_aa: CASSPRTGGNTIYF
clone_size: -; j_call: TRBJ1-2; v_call: TRBV18; d_call: TRBD1; cdr3_nt: TGTGCCAGCTCCAGGGGAACTGGACAGGCCTATGGCTACACCTTC; cdr3_aa: CASSRGTGQAYGYTF
clone_size: -; j_call: TRBJ1-5; v_call: TRBV6-5; d_call: TRBD1; cdr3_nt: TGTGCCAGCAGACACAGACAGGGGCAGCCCCAGCATTTT; cdr3_aa: CASRHRQGQPQHF
clone_size: -; j_call: TRBJ1-3; v_call: TRBV19; d_call: TRBD1; cdr3_nt: TGTGCCAGTAGTATAACAGGGGCTGGAAACACCATATATTTT; cdr3_aa: CASSITGAGNTIYF
clone_size: -; j_call: TRBJ2-7; v_call: TRBV2; d_call: TRBD2; cdr3_nt: TGTGCCAGCAGCCCCGGGGGGGGGCGTTACGAGCAGTACTTC; cdr3_aa: CASSPGGGRYEQYF
clone_size: once; j_call: TRBJ1-6; v_call: TRBV6-5; d_call: -; cdr3_nt: TGTGCCAGCAGCAGGCAGCGGTCACCCCTCCACTTT; cdr3_aa: CASSRQRSPLHF
clone_size: -; j_call: TRBJ1-6; v_call: TRBV14; d_call: -; cdr3_nt: TGTGCCAGCAGCCCTACAGGAGGGCGAAATTCACCCCTCCACTTT; cdr3_aa: CASSPTGGRNSPLHF
clone_size: -; j_call: TRBJ2-7; v_call: TRBV7-8; d_call: TRBD1; cdr3_nt: TGTGCCAGCAGCGGACAGGGACAGGGAGGCGAGCAGTACTTC; cdr3_aa: CASSGQGQGGEQYF
clone_size: -; j_call: TRBJ1-2; v_call: TRBV12-3/TRBV12-4; d_call: -; cdr3_nt: TGTGCCAGCACCGATGGAGATTATGGCTACACCTTC; cdr3_aa: CASTDGDYGYTF
clone_size: -; j_call: TRBJ2-2; v_call: TRBV5-1; d_call: TRBD1; cdr3_nt: TGCGCCAGCAGCCTAACGCCGGGACAGGGCGCCACCGGGGAGCTGTTTTTT; cdr3_aa: CASSLTPGQGATGELFF
clone_size: -; j_call: TRBJ2-7; v_call: TRBV3-1/TRBV3-2; d_call: TRBD1; cdr3_nt: TGTGCCAGCAGCCCGACAGGGGGAGGCGAGCAGTACTTC; cdr3_aa: CASSPTGGGEQYF
clone_size: -; j_call: TRBJ2-3; v_call: TRBV15; d_call: TRBD2; cdr3_nt: TGTGCCACCAGCAGACAGCAGCGGGGGGCGGAAGATACGCAGTATTTT; cdr3_aa: CATSRQQRGAEDTQYF
clone_size: -; j_call: TRBJ2-1; v_call: TRBV10-2; d_call: TRBD2; cdr3_nt: TGCGCCAGCAGTGAGAATGTAGCGGGACGGGGACGAGGTGAGCAGTTCTTC; cdr3_aa: CASSENVAGRGRGEQFF
clone_size: -; j_call: TRBJ2-3; v_call: TRBV3-1/TRBV3-2; d_call: TRBD2; cdr3_nt: TGTGCCAGCAGTCAGACTAGCGGGGGCCCCAAGGATACGCAGTATTTT; cdr3_aa: CASSQTSGGPKDTQYF
clone_size: many; j_call: TRBJ2-7; v_call: TRBV6-5; d_call: -; cdr3_nt: TGTGCCAGCAGTTACTATATCGGACAAAACTACGAGCAGTACTTC; cdr3_aa: CASSYYIGQNYEQYF
clone_size: -; j_call: TRBJ1-1; v_call: TRBV15; d_call: -; cdr3_nt: TGTGCCACCAGCAGAGATGGGCAGGGGTCCATGAACACTGAAGCTTTCTTT; cdr3_aa: CATSRDGQGSMNTEAFF
clone_size: -; j_call: TRBJ2-1; v_call: TRBV19; d_call: TRBD1; cdr3_nt: TGTGCCAGTAGTGAAGGGACAGGGTATTCGCATGAGCAGTTCTTC; cdr3_aa: CASSEGTGYSHEQFF
clone_size: once; j_call: TRBJ2-2; v_call: TRBV4-1; d_call: -; cdr3_nt: TGCGCCAGCAGCCAAAGCGTTCTCGGGGAGCTGTTTTTT; cdr3_aa: CASSQSVLGELFF
clone_size: once; j_call: TRBJ1-2; v_call: TRBV5-6; d_call: -; cdr3_nt: TGTGCCAGCAGCTTGGGTTTGGCAGGAAACTATGGCTACACCTTC; cdr3_aa: CASSLGLAGNYGYTF
clone_size: once; j_call: TRBJ2-7; v_call: TRBV6-5; d_call: TRBD1; cdr3_nt: TGTGCCAGCATGGACAGGATCACCTACGAGCAGTACTTC; cdr3_aa: CASMDRITYEQYF
clone_size: -; j_call: TRBJ1-1; v_call: TRBV10-3; d_call: TRBD1; cdr3_nt: TGTGCCATCAGTGTAGCAGGGGGAATGAACACTGAAGCTTTCTTT; cdr3_aa: CAISVAGGMNTEAFF
clone_size: -; j_call: TRBJ2-1; v_call: TRBV18; d_call: TRBD2; cdr3_nt: TGTGCCAGCTCACAACAATTAGCGGGGGGAAACAATGAGCAGTTCTTC; cdr3_aa: CASSQQLAGGNNEQFF
clone_size: -; j_call: TRBJ1-2; v_call: TRBV2; d_call: TRBD1; cdr3_nt: TGTGCCAGCAGTGAGCCAGGGGGCTATGGCTACACCTTC; cdr3_aa: CASSEPGGYGYTF
clone_size: -; j_call: TRBJ2-7; v_call: TRBV5-8; d_call: TRBD1; cdr3_nt: TGTGCCAGCAGCTTGAGCCCTGGGACAGGGCCTTACGAGCAGTACTTC; cdr3_aa: CASSLSPGTGPYEQYF
clone_size: -; j_call: TRBJ2-2; v_call: TRBV10-3; d_call: TRBD1; cdr3_nt: TGTGCCATCAGTGAGTCTGACAGGGGGACGGTCACCGGGGAGCTGTTTTTT; cdr3_aa: CAISESDRGTVTGELFF